Below are 2 T cell receptor beta chains sequenced from a single sample in a study of regulatory T cells in long-lasting Graves disease (dated by TCRdb to about 2021). This specimen's time point label, per the study, means: persistent/refractory GD, antithyroid drugs over 5 years with positive TRAb. For both TCR sequencing and RNA sequencing, RNA was extracted from PBMCs using TRIzol. Library method: multiplex PCR. The data were produced on an Illumina HiSeq 4000. To build TCR beta libraries, CDR3 regions were amplified by Arm-PCR using iRepertoire HTBI primers. TCRdb trimmed the raw reads at Q25, called clones with MiXCR and kept productive beta chains. Every CDR3 protein is listed once, alongside the most common genes and DNA of its rows. The sample data list 430,000 or so distinct CDR3 sequences, and around 20% of these were observed just once. About 13% of the sample belongs to the ten largest clones.

Sequences were derived from peripheral blood mononuclear cells (PBMCs), sampled when the disease was refractory, from a patient treated with antithyroid drugs. Every receptor here comes from a female donor with Graves disease.

This clonotype was counted only a few times. V usage is TRBV5-1 and J usage is TRBJ2-7; D might be TRBD1 or TRBD2, each matching 6 bases. From germline, CDR1 is SGHRS and CDR2 YFSETQ. Trimming pared 4 bases from V and 4 bases from J, leaving 24 bases between. CDR3 length: 17 amino acids. The CDR3 loop reads CASSLSWTAGRGYEQYF. The CDR3 DNA reads TGCGCCAGCAGCCTGAGCTGGACAGCCGGGAGAGGTTACGAGCAGTACTTC.

This clonotype was counted between two and nine times. J is TRBJ2-1 and V is TRBV7-9; TRBD1 matches 9 bases. CDR3 length: 20 amino acids. The V gene's germline CDR1 is SEHNR and CDR2 FQNEAQ (reference sequence). After removal of 3 bases from V and 2 bases from J, the junction contained 17 bases not matched to a gene. CDR3 amino acids: CASSFVGQGIVLETYNEQFF. CDR3 nucleotide sequence: TGTGCCAGCAGCTTTGTCGGACAGGGGATCGTACTCGAAACCTACAATGAGCAGTTCTTC.